Listed below are T cell receptor beta chains from one sample, sequenced in a study of OX40 agonist ivuxolimab in advanced cancers. Here immunoSEQ multiplex PCR was the method, and the copy in TCRdb shows in-frame clones only, minus some. The data show roughly 72,000 clones, 75% to 90% seen once. This specimen consisted of CD4+ or CD8+ T cells sorted from blood, obtained in a trial of the OX40 agonist ivuxolimab. The receptors come from an adult with an advanced solid tumor such as melanoma, head and neck, liver or kidney cancer. CDR3s include the opening cysteine and the closing phenylalanine or tryptophan. D genes are given only for firm matches. Rows give clone size only sometimes, using once, few, many, or a class for an expanded clone.

>TRBJ1-2|NA|13|TRBV18|once
TGTGCCAGCTCAAACGACAGAGACTATGGCTACACCTTC
CASSNDRDYGYTF
>TRBJ2-7|TRBD2|15|TRBV14|NA
TGTGCCAGCAGCCACCCTAGCGGGACCACCTACGAGCAGTACTTC
CASSHPSGTTYEQYF
>TRBJ1-5|TRBD1|16|TRBV28|NA
TGTGCCAGCAGCCAGACAGGGGACAGAGGAAATCAGCCCCAGCATTTT
CASSQTGDRGNQPQHF
>TRBJ2-7|NA|14|TRBV15|NA
TGTGCCACCAGCAGTAGACGGGGGCCCTACGAGCAGTACTTC
CATSSRRGPYEQYF
>TRBJ1-6|NA|12|TRBV18|NA
TGTGCCAGCTCGGCCCGGAATTCACCCCTCCACTTT
CASSARNSPLHF
>TRBJ2-7|NA|17|TRBV9|NA
TGTGCCAGCAGCGTCACCCCATACGAAAGAACCTACTACGAGCAGTACTTC
CASSVTPYERTYYEQYF
>TRBJ2-1|TRBD2|15|TRBV6-6|NA
TGTGCCAGCCTCGGGACTAGCGAACCCTACAATGAGCAGTTCTTC
CASLGTSEPYNEQFF
>TRBJ2-7|NA|14|TRBV18|NA
TGTGCCAGCTCACCTGGGGCGGGGTGGGCCGAGCAGTACTTC
CASSPGAGWAEQYF
>TRBJ2-5|TRBD2|15|TRBV5-1|NA
TGCGCCAGCAGCTTGGGGACTAGCGACCAAGAGACCCAGTACTTC
CASSLGTSDQETQYF
>TRBJ2-7|NA|12|TRBV29-1|once
TGCAGCGTTCTGGGGGACTCCTACGAGCAGTACTTC
CSVLGDSYEQYF
>TRBJ1-4|NA|17|TRBV15|once
TGTGCCACCAGCAGAGTGGGGCCAGGCGGTACGGGTGAAAAACTGTTTTTT
CATSRVGPGGTGEKLFF
>TRBJ1-5|NA|12|TRBV7-9|NA
TGTGCCAGCAGCTTACCCTCCCAGCCCCAGCATTTT
CASSLPSQPQHF
>TRBJ1-1|NA|13|TRBV6-1|NA
TGTGCCAGCAGCCCTCTACCCAACACTGAAGCTTTCTTT
CASSPLPNTEAFF
>TRBJ2-7|NA|15|TRBV5-1|once
TGCGCCGGCAGCTTGGCCACGGCGGGGGCCGCCGAGCAGTACTTC
CAGSLATAGAAEQYF
>TRBJ2-7|TRBD1|12|TRBV25-1|once
TGTGCCACCCGACAGGGAGAGGACGAGCAGTACTTC
CATRQGEDEQYF
>TRBJ1-3|NA|13|TRBV7-9|NA
TGTGCCAGCAGTTCGGGGGCTGGAAACACCATATATTTT
CASSSGAGNTIYF
>TRBJ1-5|NA|14|TRBV6-6|NA
TGTGCCAGCAGTTTGGCCCCGGCAAGGCAGCCCCAGCATTTT
CASSLAPARQPQHF
>TRBJ2-3|NA|15|TRBV27|once
TGTGCCAGCAGTTTCGAGACAGGCTACACAGATACGCAGTATTTT
CASSFETGYTDTQYF
>TRBJ2-7|TRBD2|15|TRBV5-8|NA
TGTGCCAGCAGCTTGTCGGGGGGGCCTCCGTACGAGCAGTACTTC
CASSLSGGPPYEQYF
>TRBJ2-7|TRBD1|14|TRBV5-5|once
TGTGCCAGCAGCTTGGTTCGGACAGGTCTCGAGCAGTACTTC
CASSLVRTGLEQYF
>TRBJ2-2|TRBD1|16|TRBV11-2|NA
TGTGCCAGCAGCTCGCTCGGGACAGGGGTTAACGGGGAGCTGTTTTTT
CASSSLGTGVNGELFF
>TRBJ2-1|NA|11|TRBV20-1|NA
TGCAGTGGTGCCGGCGGATCAAAGCAGTTCTTC
CSGAGGSKQFF
>TRBJ2-7|NA|15|TRBV6-4|NA
TGTGCCACCCTCCCTCCGGCCGTATGGGGTTCGGATCAGTACTTC
CATLPPAVWGSDQYF
>TRBJ1-1|NA|16|TRBV7-9|NA
TGTGCCAGCAGTCCCGGGACTCAAGTCTGGGACACTGAAGCTTTCTTT
CASSPGTQVWDTEAFF
>TRBJ1-1|NA|15|TRBV18|NA
TGTGCCAGCTCACCACCGGGGGGCCTGAGGACTGAAGCTTTCTTT
CASSPPGGLRTEAFF
>TRBJ2-1|NA|15|TRBV15|NA
TGTGCCACCAGCCCATCTGGGAGAGGGGACAATGAGCAGTTCTTC
CATSPSGRGDNEQFF
>TRBJ2-1|NA|16|TRBV5-4|NA
TGTGCCAGCAGCCAAGATTGGAGCGGGCCCTACAATGAGCAGTTCTTC
CASSQDWSGPYNEQFF
>TRBJ1-1|NA|10|TRBV6-1|NA
TGTGCCAGCAGTTTCGCTGAAGCTTTCTTT
CASSFAEAFF
>TRBJ1-5|TRBD1|17|TRBV9|NA
TGTGCCAGCAGCGTCGGGACAGGGGTCTGGAGCAATCAGCCCCAGCATTTT
CASSVGTGVWSNQPQHF
>TRBJ2-1|TRBD1|15|TRBV6-1|NA
TGTGCCAGCAGCCCCGGGACAGGGGCCCACAATGAGCAGTTCTTC
CASSPGTGAHNEQFF
>TRBJ2-1|NA|17|TRBV21-1|once
TGTGCCAGCAGCAAAAGACTAGCGGGAGATGGGCGGGATGAGCAGTTCTTC
CASSKRLAGDGRDEQFF
>TRBJ2-7|NA|15|TRBV11-1|NA
TGTGCCAGCAGCTGGACCGGGACGGTTACCTACGAGCAGTACTTC
CASSWTGTVTYEQYF
>TRBJ2-7|NA|13|TRBV18|NA
TGTGCCAGCTCGGTGAGTACAGTATACGAGCAGTACTTC
CASSVSTVYEQYF
>TRBJ2-3|NA|12|TRBV25-1|once
TGTGCCAGCAGTGAATGGGTAGATACGCAGTATTTT
CASSEWVDTQYF
>TRBJ1-4|TRBD1|16|TRBV6-6|NA
TGTGCCAGCAGCGGGACAGGGGAATGGAGAATTGAAAAACTGTTTTTT
CASSGTGEWRIEKLFF
>TRBJ2-4|TRBD2|15|TRBV5-1|NA
TGCGCCAGCAGCTTGTTCCTAGCGGGAGGAAACATTCAGTACTTC
CASSLFLAGGNIQYF
>TRBJ1-2|NA|13|TRBV28|NA
TGTGCCAGCAGTACAGGGTCTAACTATGGCTACACCTTC
CASSTGSNYGYTF
>TRBJ2-5|NA|14|TRBV28|once
TGTGCCAGCAGTTCGGGGTGGGGAAAAGAGACCCAGTACTTC
CASSSGWGKETQYF
>TRBJ2-3|NA|12|TRBV7-2|NA
TGTGCCAGCAGCCCACCAGTAGATACGCAGTATTTT
CASSPPVDTQYF
>TRBJ2-7|TRBD1|14|TRBV2|NA
TGTGCCAGCAGAATGGACAGGCTTTCCTACGAGCAGTACTTC
CASRMDRLSYEQYF
>TRBJ2-5|TRBD1|19|TRBV11-2|few
TGTGCCAGCAGCTGGCGCGCCTTAGGGACAGGGCTGGGTGGGGAGACCCAGTACTTC
CASSWRALGTGLGGETQYF
>TRBJ2-7|NA|13|TRBV6-5|NA
TGTGCCAGCAGCCCTCTGGAACCCTACGAGCAGTACTTC
CASSPLEPYEQYF
>TRBJ2-5|TRBD2|18|TRBV5-4|NA
TGTGCCAGCAGCCTCGGGACTAGCGGGCCGGGGCCCCAAGAGACCCAGTACTTC
CASSLGTSGPGPQETQYF